The entry that follows covers one TCR beta chain sequence. The antigen is not known. Libraries of TCR beta were made from 1.5 to 2.5 micrograms of genomic DNA that came from cryopreserved PBMCs. These data come from a study of cytotoxic CD8 clonotypes in ibrutinib-treated CLL. For the study at large: A median approximately 12 months of treatment, range 6 to 36, preceded the collection of response samples.

Data came from immunoSEQ multiplex PCR; TCRdb stores just in-frame clones and leaves some out. The sample shows over 100,000 clones, over 75% of them seen only once. The CDR3 loop spans 15 amino acids. Trimming stripped 0 bases from V and 4 bases from J, with 12 bases between. Germline V lookup: CDR1 LGHNA, CDR2 YSLEER. The study's findings and limits: Clonality (at baseline) was higher than in age-matched healthy donors and tracked circulating CD8+ T-cell counts. Sustained-remission and progressing patients diverged in sampling times.

The genes are TRBV4-3 and TRBJ1-2, with D unclear. The receptor was isolated from a human donor with chronic lymphocytic leukemia. The sequencing used PBMCs, collected after 24 months of ibrutinib treatment. The DNA of the CDR3 is TGCGCCAGCAGCCAAGATCGTCGTATCGGCTATGGCTACACCTTC. Protein product: CASSQDRRIGYGYTF.